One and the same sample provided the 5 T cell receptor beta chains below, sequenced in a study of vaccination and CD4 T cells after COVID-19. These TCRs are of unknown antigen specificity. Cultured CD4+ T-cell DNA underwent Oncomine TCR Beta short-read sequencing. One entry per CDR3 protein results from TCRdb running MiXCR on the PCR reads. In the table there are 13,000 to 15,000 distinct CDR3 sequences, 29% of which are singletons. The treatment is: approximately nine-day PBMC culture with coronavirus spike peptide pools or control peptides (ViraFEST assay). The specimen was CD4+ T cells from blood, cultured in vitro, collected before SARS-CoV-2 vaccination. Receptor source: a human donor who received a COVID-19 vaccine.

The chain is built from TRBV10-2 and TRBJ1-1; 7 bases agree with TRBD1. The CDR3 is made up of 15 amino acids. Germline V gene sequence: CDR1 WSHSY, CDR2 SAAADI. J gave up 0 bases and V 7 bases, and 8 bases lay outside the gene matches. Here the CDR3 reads CASTPGTAMNTEAFF. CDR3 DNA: TGCGCCAGCACCCCAGGGACAGCCATGAACACTGAAGCTTTCTTT.

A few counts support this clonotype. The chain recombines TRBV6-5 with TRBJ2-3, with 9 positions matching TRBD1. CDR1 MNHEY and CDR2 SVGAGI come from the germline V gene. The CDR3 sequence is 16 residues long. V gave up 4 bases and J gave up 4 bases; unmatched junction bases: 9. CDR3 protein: CASSSPGQGTPDTQYF. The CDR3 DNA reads TGTGCCAGCAGTTCACCGGGACAGGGTACCCCAGATACGCAGTATTTT.

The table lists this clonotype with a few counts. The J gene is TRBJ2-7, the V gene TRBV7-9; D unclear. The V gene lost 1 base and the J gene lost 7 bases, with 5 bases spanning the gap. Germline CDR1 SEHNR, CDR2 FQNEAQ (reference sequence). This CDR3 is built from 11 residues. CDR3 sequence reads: CASSLVREQYF. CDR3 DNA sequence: TGTGCCAGCAGCTTAGTTAGGGAGCAGTACTTC.

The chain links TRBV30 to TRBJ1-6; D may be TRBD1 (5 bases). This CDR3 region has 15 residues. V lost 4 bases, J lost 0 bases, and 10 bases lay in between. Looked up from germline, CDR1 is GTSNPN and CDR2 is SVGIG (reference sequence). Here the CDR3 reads CAWNGGGSYNSPLHF. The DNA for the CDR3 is TGTGCCTGGAACGGTGGGGGCTCCTATAATTCACCCCTCCACTTT.

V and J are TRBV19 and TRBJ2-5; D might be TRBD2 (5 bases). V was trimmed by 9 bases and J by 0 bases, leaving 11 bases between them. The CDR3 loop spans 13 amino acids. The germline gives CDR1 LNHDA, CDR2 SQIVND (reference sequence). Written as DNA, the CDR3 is TGTGCCAGCAACACCGGGAACCAAGAGACCCAGTACTTC. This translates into CASNTGNQETQYF.